The entry that follows covers one T cell receptor beta chain sequence. Its specificity is not known. cDNA was made by 5'RACE with 10-nucleotide random UMIs. One entry per CDR3 protein results from TCRdb running MiXCR on the 5' RACE reads. Among approximately 85,000 distinct CDR3 sequences listed, over 10% were seen once. The germline V gene has CDR1 SGHAT and CDR2 FQNNGV. The CDR3 runs 16 residues. J was trimmed by 5 bases and V by 1 base; bases with no gene match: 6. Time point defined: longitudinal time-point 2. The data are from a study of neurological immune-mediated disorders. Study-wide findings and caveats: The level of TCR clonal expansion was highest in patients with HTLV-1-associated myelopathy and lowest in multiple sclerosis, where it fell below the level seen in healthy controls. None of the CDR3 amino acid sequences found in expanded clones was shared across subjects. This suggests that the TCR-beta repertoires were private in all groups.

This clonotype originated in a female donor with HTLV-1-associated myelopathy (HAM/TSP). Sequences were obtained from PBMCs. The chain couples TRBV11-2 to TRBJ2-3, with 10 bases matching TRBD2. The CDR3 DNA is TGTGCCAGCAGCTTAGTCCTAGCGGGGGCTAGAGATACGCAGTATTTT. The encoded protein is CASSLVLAGARDTQYF.